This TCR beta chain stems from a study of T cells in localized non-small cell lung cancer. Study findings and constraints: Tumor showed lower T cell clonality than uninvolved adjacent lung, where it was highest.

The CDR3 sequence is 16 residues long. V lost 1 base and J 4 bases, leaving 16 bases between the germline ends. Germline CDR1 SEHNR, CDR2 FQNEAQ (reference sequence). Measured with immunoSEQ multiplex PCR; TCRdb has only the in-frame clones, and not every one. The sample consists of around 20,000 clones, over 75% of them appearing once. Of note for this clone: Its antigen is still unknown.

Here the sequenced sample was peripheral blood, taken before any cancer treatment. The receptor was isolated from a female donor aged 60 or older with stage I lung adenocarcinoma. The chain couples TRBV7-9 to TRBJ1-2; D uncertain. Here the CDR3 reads CASSLGNRREIYGYTF. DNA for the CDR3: TGTGCCAGCAGCTTAGGGAATCGACGGGAAATCTATGGCTACACCTTC. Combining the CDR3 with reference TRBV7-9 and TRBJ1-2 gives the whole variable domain DTGVSQNPRHKITKRGQNVTFRCDPISEHNRLYWYRQTLGQGPEFLTYFQNEAQLEKSRLLSDRFSAERPKGSFSTLEIQRTEQGDSAMYLCASSLGNRREIYGYTFGSGTRLTVV.